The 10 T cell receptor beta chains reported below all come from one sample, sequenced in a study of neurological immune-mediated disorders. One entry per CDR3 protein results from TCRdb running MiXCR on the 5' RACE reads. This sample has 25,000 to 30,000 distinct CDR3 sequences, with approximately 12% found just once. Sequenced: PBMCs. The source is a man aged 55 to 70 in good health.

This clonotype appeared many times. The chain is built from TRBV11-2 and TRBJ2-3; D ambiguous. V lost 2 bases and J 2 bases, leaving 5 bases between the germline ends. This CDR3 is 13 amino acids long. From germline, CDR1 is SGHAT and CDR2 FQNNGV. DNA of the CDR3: TGTGCCAGCAGCTTATTCGCCACAGATACGCAGTATTTT. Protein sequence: CASSLFATDTQYF.

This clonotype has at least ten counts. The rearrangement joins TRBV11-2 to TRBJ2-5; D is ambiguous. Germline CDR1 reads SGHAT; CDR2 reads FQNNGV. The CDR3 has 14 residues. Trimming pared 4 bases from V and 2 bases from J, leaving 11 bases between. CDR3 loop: CASSSLGGQETQYF. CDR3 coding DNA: TGTGCCAGCAGCTCATTGGGCGGTCAAGAGACCCAGTACTTC.

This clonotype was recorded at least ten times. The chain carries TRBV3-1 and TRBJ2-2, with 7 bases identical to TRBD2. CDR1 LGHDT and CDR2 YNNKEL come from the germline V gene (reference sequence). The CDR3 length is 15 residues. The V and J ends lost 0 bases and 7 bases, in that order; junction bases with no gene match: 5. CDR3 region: CASSQDWDYGGELFF. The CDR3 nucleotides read TGTGCCAGCAGCCAAGACTGGGACTACGGCGGGGAGCTGTTTTTT.

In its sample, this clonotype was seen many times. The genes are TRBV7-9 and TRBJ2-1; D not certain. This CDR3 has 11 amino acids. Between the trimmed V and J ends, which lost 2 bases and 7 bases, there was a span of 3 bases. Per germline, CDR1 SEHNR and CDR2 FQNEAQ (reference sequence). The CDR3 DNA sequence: TGTGCCAGCAGCTTAACAAATGAGCAGTTCTTC. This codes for CASSLTNEQFF.

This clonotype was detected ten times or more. In DNA, the CDR3 is TGTGCCAGCAGGCCGGGCAGGGTAAGCTCTGGGGCCAACGTCCTGACTTTC. Translation: CASRPGRVSSGANVLTF. The chain links TRBV27 to TRBJ2-6, with D possibly matching TRBD1 (5 bases). Germline V gene data show CDR1 as MNHEY and CDR2 as SMNVEV (reference sequence). This CDR3 is built from 17 residues. Trimming stripped 6 bases from V and 0 bases from J, with 15 bases between.

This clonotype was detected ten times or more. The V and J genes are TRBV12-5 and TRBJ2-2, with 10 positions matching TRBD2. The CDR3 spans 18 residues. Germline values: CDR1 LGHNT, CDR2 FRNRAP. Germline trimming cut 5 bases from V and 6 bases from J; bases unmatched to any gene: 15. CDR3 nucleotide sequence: TGTGCTAGTGGTCTCTCCCGGGCTAGCGGGGGAAAGGCCGGGGAGCTGTTTTTT. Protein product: CASGLSRASGGKAGELFF. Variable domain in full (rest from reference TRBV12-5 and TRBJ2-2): DARVTQTPRHKVTEMGQEVTMRCQPILGHNTVFWYRQTMMQGLELLAYFRNRAPLDDSGMPKDRFSAEMPDATLATLKIQPSEPRDSAVYFCASGLSRASGGKAGELFFGEGSRLTVL.

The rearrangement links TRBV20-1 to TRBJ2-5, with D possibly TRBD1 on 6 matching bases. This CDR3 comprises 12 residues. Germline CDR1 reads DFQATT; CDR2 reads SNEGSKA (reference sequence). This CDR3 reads CASGARQETQYF. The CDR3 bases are TGCGCATCAGGGGCCAGGCAAGAGACCCAGTACTTC.

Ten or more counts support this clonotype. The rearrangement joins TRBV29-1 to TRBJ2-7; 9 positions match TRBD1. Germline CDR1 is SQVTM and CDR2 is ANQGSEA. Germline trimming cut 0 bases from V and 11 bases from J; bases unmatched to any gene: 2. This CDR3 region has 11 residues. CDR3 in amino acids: CSVEDGTGKYF. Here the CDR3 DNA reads TGCAGCGTTGAAGACGGGACAGGGAAGTACTTC.

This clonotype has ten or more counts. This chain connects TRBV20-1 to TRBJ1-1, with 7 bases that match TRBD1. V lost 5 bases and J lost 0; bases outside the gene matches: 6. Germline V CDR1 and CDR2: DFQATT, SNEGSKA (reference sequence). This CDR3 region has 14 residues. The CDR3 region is CSAPRQGMNTEAFF. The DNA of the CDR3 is TGCAGTGCTCCCCGACAGGGCATGAACACTGAAGCTTTCTTT.

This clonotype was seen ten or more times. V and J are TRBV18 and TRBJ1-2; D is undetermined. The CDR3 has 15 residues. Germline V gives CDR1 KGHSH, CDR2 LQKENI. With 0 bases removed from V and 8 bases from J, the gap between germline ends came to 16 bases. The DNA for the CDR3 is TGTGCCAGCTCACCACCAGCCCGGGCTGTTGGGGGCTACACCTTC. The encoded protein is CASSPPARAVGGYTF.